This T cell receptor (beta chain) was captured by sequencing in a study of control samples from healthy donors and cancer patients. The method was immunoSEQ multiplex PCR; TCRdb's version includes in-frame clones alone and lacks a portion of them. The sample records 390,000 or so clones, 80% to 95% being singletons. CDR3 length: 13 residues. Germline V gene data show CDR1 as MDHEN and CDR2 as SYDVKM. The source material was PBMCs. The receptor comes from a man aged 35 to 55 with head and neck cancer. The genes are TRBV28 and TRBJ1-1, with D perhaps matching TRBD1 (6 bases). CDR3 amino acids: CQKYRDKNTEAFF. Written as DNA, the CDR3 is TGTCAGAAATACCGGGACAAAAACACTGAAGCTTTCTTT.